This entry is about one TCR beta chain. Its target antigen remains unknown. Qualities for individual bases were not recorded, and no much larger clone is one base off. The sample is drawn from a study of persistence of HIV-infected CD4 T cells (dated by TCRdb to about 2020). For the study in its entirety: Participants had been on suppressive ART for a median of roughly 8 years. Peripheral blood samples of up to roughly 200 mL were taken at multiple time points, with the exception of a couple of participants who underwent leukapheresis at a single time point. Anti-CD3/anti-CD28 stimulation activated a higher proportion of cells, with a lower memory fraction, than antigen stimulation. CMV- and HIV-1 Gag-responding CD4+ T cells were isolated from ART-treated individuals so that antigen-driven clonal expansion of HIV-1-infected cells could be examined. The clonality of all cells in each sorted population was assessed by TCRbeta sequencing, whereas the clonality of infected cells was assessed by proviral sequencing. For the TCR cluster analysis across participants, 8 or 9 participants were included for CMV and about seven participants for Gag. General study outcomes and caveats: Bulk TCR analyses could not be restricted to the rare CMV-responding cells that actually carried HIV-1 proviruses. The study involved few individuals and tested only a limited range of antigens. Within the same sorted populations, TCR oligoclonality correlated with proviral oligoclonality. TCRbeta richness in CMV- and Gag-responding cells was significantly lower than in anti-CD3/anti-CD28-responding cells; CMV-responding cells had higher oligoclonality than CD3/CD28-stimulated and Gag-responding cells. Antigen-responding cells were enriched for expanded CDR3beta sequences that were degenerate, which suggests that CD4+ responses to CMV and Gag underwent convergent selection.

The CDR3, from cysteine to phenylalanine, totals 14 residues. Only CDR3 DNA is held: 42 bases, read in frame from base 1. Reading the germline V gene (reference sequence) gives CDR1 LGHDT and CDR2 YNNKEL. The V and J ends are trimmed by 1 base and 11 bases, leaving 17 bases between them. This specimen's treatment or condition label, interpreted: suppressive antiretroviral therapy. As a nonspecific positive control representing the CD4+ T cell repertoire, the cells were stimulated with anti-CD3/anti-CD28 magnetic beads. Responding CD4+ T cells were sorted by upregulation of both CD40 ligand and CD69. HIV-1-infected adults in whom suppressive ART had been started during chronic infection were enrolled as participants. For at least 4 years, participants had undetectable plasma HIV-1 RNA, below 50 copies/mL. To be included, a participant needed positive CMV serology and a CD4+ T cell count above 400 cells/uL. Before stimulation, PBMCs were isolated using density centrifugation and depleted of CD8+ T cells. For 18 hours, CD8-depleted PBMCs were stimulated with anti-CD28/CD49d costimulation, a CD40-blocking antibody, and enfuvirtide, which was added to prevent new infections. Cells were sorted on a Beckman Coulter MoFlo Legacy or XDP sorter, with propidium iodide excluding dead cells. Genomic DNA was extracted using the QIAamp DNA Mini Kit for samples with more than one million cells and using the Quick-DNA Microprep Kit for all other samples.

TCRbeta repertoires were sequenced from genomic DNA with the immunoSEQ hsTCRB assay version 4 in survey mode. For TCRbeta sequencing, genomic DNA was diluted to 10 ng/uL, and up to 1 ug was used per sample. As for the authors' bioinformatics: TCRbeta data were analyzed in ImmunoSeq Analyzer 3.0, with diversity computed on productive nucleotide rearrangements. Using the Immunarch R package, the improved Chao index served to estimate lower-bound TCR diversity and the Gini coefficient served to estimate clonality. When different nucleotide rearrangements encoded the same CDR3beta amino acid sequence, each rearrangement was treated as a distinct clonotype. Differential abundance analysis identified TCRbeta sequences significantly enriched in antigen-responding cells relative to anti-CD3/anti-CD28-activated cells. GLIPH2 clustered TCRs by predicted peptide-MHC specificity, both within individual participants and across merged participant data sets. TCRdb took over this immuneACCESS table, retaining in-frame rearrangements with V and J assigned. Such tables are incomplete; in checked studies, under half of the missing clones stem from an unresolved V gene, and the remainder is unexplained. The V and J calls and the clone size are those of that table, but D and trimming were determined from the DNA. The sample includes 35,000 to 40,000 clones, with roughly 87% observed a single time. The ten largest clones capture approximately 1.3% of the sample.

This chain joins TRBV3-1 (or the pseudogene TRBV3-2) to TRBJ1-1, and possibly TRBD1, on 6 matching bases. The input for sequencing was CD4+ T cells sorted from PBMCs after roughly 18-hour stimulation, taken from a patient who received antiretroviral therapy. Explained via the paper, the cell subset or site label denotes: CD40L+CD69+ CD4 T cells responding to anti-CD3/anti-CD28 beads, representing the overall repertoire. This TCR derives from an adult man with HIV who was CMV-seropositive. The DNA sequence is as follows: TGTGCCAGCAGCCAAGGGGAGGCAGTAAGGGGGGCTTTCTTT. It is translated as CASSQGEAVRGAFF.